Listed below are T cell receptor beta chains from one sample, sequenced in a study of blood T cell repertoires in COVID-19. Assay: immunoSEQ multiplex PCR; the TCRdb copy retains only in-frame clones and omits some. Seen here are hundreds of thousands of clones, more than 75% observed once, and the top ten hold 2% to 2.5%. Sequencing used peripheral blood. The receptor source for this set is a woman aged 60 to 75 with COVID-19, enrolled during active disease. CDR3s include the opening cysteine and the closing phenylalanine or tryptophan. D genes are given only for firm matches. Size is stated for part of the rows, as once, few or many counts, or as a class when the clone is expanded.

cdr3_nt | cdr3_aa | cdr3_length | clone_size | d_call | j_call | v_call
TGTGCCAGCAGCTCCACCCCGGTGAACCCCGGGAGAGCTTTCTTT | CASSSTPVNPGRAFF | 15 | . | . | TRBJ1-1 | TRBV13
TGCAGCGTTGCCGGGGACAGGGGGGGATACGAGCAGTACTTC | CSVAGDRGGYEQYF | 14 | . | TRBD1 | TRBJ2-7 | TRBV29-1
TGTGCCAGCACCCGACCGGGACTCCTTTTTGGCTACACCTTC | CASTRPGLLFGYTF | 14 | . | . | TRBJ1-2 | TRBV28
TGTGCCAGCAGCCAACTCCTAGCGGGGAGGGCCGTAACAGATACGCAGTATTTT | CASSQLLAGRAVTDTQYF | 18 | . | TRBD2 | TRBJ2-3 | TRBV3-1/TRBV3-2
TGCGCCAGCAGCCAAGATATTCGACAGGGCCCTATATCGCGTGGCTACACCTTC | CASSQDIRQGPISRGYTF | 18 | . | TRBD1 | TRBJ1-2 | TRBV4-1
TGTGCCATCAGGGACAGGGTGGGCTATGGCTACACCTTC | CAIRDRVGYGYTF | 13 | . | TRBD1 | TRBJ1-2 | TRBV10-3
TGCGCCAGCAGCTTGGATTTCACAGGGACGTCCTACGAGCAGTACTTC | CASSLDFTGTSYEQYF | 16 | . | . | TRBJ2-7 | TRBV5-1
TGTGCCTGGAGCGGGGACATTAGAGAGACCCAGTACTTC | CAWSGDIRETQYF | 13 | . | . | TRBJ2-5 | TRBV30
TGTGCCAGCCCATATCAGGGAAAGAGGAACTATGGCTACACCTTC | CASPYQGKRNYGYTF | 15 | . | . | TRBJ1-2 | TRBV5-8
TGCAGCGTCAGGCGGGGGGCGGACACCGGGGAGCTGTTTTTT | CSVRRGADTGELFF | 14 | . | TRBD2 | TRBJ2-2 | TRBV29-1
TGTGCCAGCTTTATGAGTCATCTTGATGGCTACACCTTC | CASFMSHLDGYTF | 13 | . | . | TRBJ1-2 | TRBV7-2
TGTGCCAGCAGCGTGATGGGGACAGGGGCGACTGAAGCTTTCTTT | CASSVMGTGATEAFF | 15 | . | TRBD1 | TRBJ1-1 | TRBV9
TGTGCCAGCAGCTCTACAGGACGGGACACTGAAGCTTTCTTT | CASSSTGRDTEAFF | 14 | . | . | TRBJ1-1 | TRBV5-4
TGTGCCAGCAGTTCCACAAGGGGCGAGCAGTACTTC | CASSSTRGEQYF | 12 | . | . | TRBJ2-7 | TRBV28
TGTGCCAGTAGCTCAGGGGGCCTCACCGGGGAGCTGTTTTTT | CASSSGGLTGELFF | 14 | . | TRBD1 | TRBJ2-2 | TRBV19
TGTGCCAGCAGCCAGAGCGGGGGGGCCTACGAGCAGTACTTC | CASSQSGGAYEQYF | 14 | . | TRBD2 | TRBJ2-7 | TRBV7-2
TGTGCCACCAGCCGACAGGGGCGCTATGGCTACACCTTC | CATSRQGRYGYTF | 13 | . | TRBD1 | TRBJ1-2 | TRBV15
TGCGCCAGCAGCCCCCAGGGGGCAGGGGGACATGGCTACACCTTC | CASSPQGAGGHGYTF | 15 | few | TRBD1 | TRBJ1-2 | TRBV5-1
TGTGCCAGCAGTTTTGAAGGGGTTGAAGCTTTCTTT | CASSFEGVEAFF | 12 | . | . | TRBJ1-1 | TRBV12-3/TRBV12-4
TGTGCCAGCAGTTTGGGCGTGAGCACAGATACGCAGTATTTT | CASSLGVSTDTQYF | 14 | . | . | TRBJ2-3 | TRBV7-9
TGTGCCAGCAGCTTACCCGGACAGGGGGCGCATGAGACCCAGTACTTC | CASSLPGQGAHETQYF | 16 | . | TRBD1 | TRBJ2-5 | TRBV5-4
TGTGCCAGCTCACCGGGGCTAGCGGGGGCCTACAATGAGCAGTTCTTC | CASSPGLAGAYNEQFF | 16 | . | TRBD2 | TRBJ2-1 | TRBV18
TGTGCCACCAGCAGAGGCCCTTACAGCTCTGGGGCCAACGTCCTGACTTTC | CATSRGPYSSGANVLTF | 17 | . | . | TRBJ2-6 | TRBV15
TGTGCCAGCAGCTCCGACAGGTCCTACGAGCAGTACTTC | CASSSDRSYEQYF | 13 | once | . | TRBJ2-7 | TRBV7-3
TGCGCCAGCAGCGAGGGACAGACAAGCACAGATACGCAGTATTTT | CASSEGQTSTDTQYF | 15 | . | TRBD1 | TRBJ2-3 | TRBV5-1